Below, 10 T cell receptor beta chains from the same sample are listed, as sequenced in a study of beta chain features in type 1 diabetes. Study outcomes and limitations: TCRB CDR3 length was moderately but significantly reduced in all four CD4+ subsets of Type 1 diabetes patients.

Expressed TCRB transcripts were sequenced because the entire RNA isolate underwent reverse transcription. Clones were read by immunoSEQ multiplex PCR, and TCRdb kept only the in-frame ones, dropping some. The repertoire consists of 330,000 or so clones, with roughly 12% occurring once and the leading ten covering roughly 0.0097%. No antigen has been identified for these receptors. Sample: naive CD4+ T cells from blood. The receptors come from a woman between 18 and 30 years old with type 1 diabetes.

The chain combines TRBV28 with TRBJ2-7, with D possibly being TRBD2 (6 bases). The CDR3 extends over 10 amino acids. Deletions cut 10 bases from V and 3 bases from J, with 7 bases between. The germline V gene encodes CDR1 MDHEN and CDR2 SYDVKM. Here the CDR3 reads CATGGYEQYF. The CDR3, as DNA: TGTGCCACCGGGGGCTACGAGCAGTACTTC.

This clone was seen once. V is TRBV27 and J is TRBJ2-7; 7 bases are a match to TRBD1. This CDR3 has 14 residues. The V and J ends lost 8 bases and 1 base, in that order; junction bases with no gene match: 8. CDR1 MNHEY and CDR2 SMNVEV come from the germline V gene (reference sequence). In nucleotides, the CDR3 is TGTGCCAGCGCGCGACAGGGCCCTTCCTACGAGCAGTACTTC. Protein: CASARQGPSYEQYF.

This clone showed up just a few times. This chain connects TRBV29-1 to TRBJ2-6, with 8 nucleotides matching TRBD1. This CDR3 spans 13 amino acids. The germline V gene encodes CDR1 SQVTM and CDR2 ANQGSEA. The trim removed 6 bases at V and 6 bases at J, leaving 4 bases unmatched. CDR3: CSVTGGLANVLTF. For the CDR3, the DNA is TGCAGCGTAACAGGGGGGTTGGCCAACGTCCTGACTTTC.

This chain links TRBV4-3 with TRBJ2-1; TRBD2 matches 14 bases. CDR1 and CDR2 from the germline V gene are LGHNA and YSLEER. This CDR3 is 19 amino acids long. V was clipped by 0 bases and J by 6 bases; unmatched bases: 10. CDR3 residues: CASSQDPPAGLAGGNEQFF. Written as DNA, the CDR3 is TGCGCCAGCAGCCAAGATCCCCCCGCCGGACTAGCGGGAGGCAATGAGCAGTTCTTC.

In this sample, this clone turned up a few times. The V and J genes are TRBV4-2 and TRBJ1-3, with D maybe TRBD1 (5 bases). The CDR3 length is 14 residues. From germline, CDR1 is LGHNA and CDR2 YNFKEQ. With 4 bases removed from V and 4 bases from J, the gap between germline ends came to 11 bases. CDR3: CASSRDSVGNTIYF. The CDR3 bases are TGTGCCAGCAGCCGAGACAGCGTAGGAAACACCATATATTTT.

This clone was picked up a small number of times. The same CDR3 also results from other DNA sequences found in this sample. The V gene is TRBV5-4, the J gene TRBJ2-5, with 7 bases lining up with TRBD1. Unmatched junction bases numbered 5, after V lost 4 bases and J lost 2 bases. Germline CDR1 SGHNT, CDR2 YYREEE (reference sequence). The CDR3 runs to 14 residues. CDR3 in amino acids: CASSGGTAQETQYF. The CDR3 region has the DNA TGTGCCAGCAGCGGTGGGACAGCACAAGAGACCCAGTACTTC. Based on the CDR3 plus reference TRBV5-4 and TRBJ2-5, the full variable domain is ETGVTQSPTHLIKTRGQQVTLRCSSQSGHNTVSWYQQALGQGPQFIFQYYREEENGRGNFPPRFSGLQFPNYSSELNVNALELDDSALYLCASSGGTAQETQYFGPGTRLLVL.

The chain couples TRBV4-2 to TRBJ2-1; D is undetermined. Germline loops: CDR1 LGHNA, CDR2 YNFKEQ. The CDR3 runs 13 residues. V was clipped by 0 bases and J by 10 bases, with 10 bases between them. CDR3 in DNA: TGTGCCAGCAGCCAAGATTTAGGCAGGGAGCAGTTCTTC. Encoded protein: CASSQDLGREQFF.

The CDR3: CAGFAGSSYNEQFF. Written as DNA, the CDR3 is TGTGCCGGGTTTGCCGGGAGCTCCTACAATGAGCAGTTCTTC. The genes are TRBV7-9 and TRBJ2-1, with D possibly being TRBD2 (6 bases). The CDR3 loop spans 14 amino acids. Germline V gene data show CDR1 as SEHNR and CDR2 as FQNEAQ (reference sequence). The germline V and J ends were trimmed by 11 bases and 0 bases, with 14 bases remaining between them.

The chain links TRBV6-5 to TRBJ1-5; a possible D gene is TRBD1 (6 bases). The CDR3 loop spans 14 amino acids. V lost 5 bases and J 2 bases, leaving 10 bases between the germline ends. Looked up from germline, CDR1 is MNHEY and CDR2 is SVGAGI. CDR3 protein: CASSARQGNQPQHF. The CDR3 nucleotides are TGTGCCAGCAGTGCCCGACAGGGCAATCAGCCCCAGCATTTT.

Only a few counts were recorded for this clone. This chain uses TRBV11-1 with TRBJ2-6, with TRBD1 matching 10 bases. CDR1 is SGHAT, CDR2 FQDESV, per germline (reference sequence). V lost 3 bases to trimming and J lost 0 bases; unmatched junction nucleotides: 8. The CDR3 is 19 residues long. The CDR3 spells CASSLYGTGENSGANVLTF. CDR3 coding DNA: TGTGCCAGCAGCTTGTATGGGACAGGGGAAAACTCTGGGGCCAACGTCCTGACTTTC.